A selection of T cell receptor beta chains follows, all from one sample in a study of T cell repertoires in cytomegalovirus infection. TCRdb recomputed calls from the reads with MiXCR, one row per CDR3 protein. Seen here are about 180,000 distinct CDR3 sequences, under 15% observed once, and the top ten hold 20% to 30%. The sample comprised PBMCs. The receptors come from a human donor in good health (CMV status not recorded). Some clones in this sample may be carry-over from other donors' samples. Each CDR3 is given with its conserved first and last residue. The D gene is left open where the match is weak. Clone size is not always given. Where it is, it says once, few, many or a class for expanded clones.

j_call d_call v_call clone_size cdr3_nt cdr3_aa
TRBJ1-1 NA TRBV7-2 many TGTGCCAGCAGCTTAGCGGGCCTCAACACTGAAGCTTTCTTT CASSLAGLNTEAFF
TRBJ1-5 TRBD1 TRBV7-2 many TGTGCCAGCAGCTCCACCTACAGGGGAAGCAATCAGCCCCAGCATTTT CASSSTYRGSNQPQHF
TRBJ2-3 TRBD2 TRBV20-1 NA TGCAGTGCTAGAGATAGCGGGGTTAGCACAGATACGCAGTATTTT CSARDSGVSTDTQYF
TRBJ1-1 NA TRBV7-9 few TGTGCCAGCAGCTTGGCCGGGAGTAAGAACACTGAAGCTTTCTTT CASSLAGSKNTEAFF
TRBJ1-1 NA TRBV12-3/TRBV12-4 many TGTGCCAGCAGTTTGAAACCTCCCATGAACACTGAAGCTTTCTTT CASSLKPPMNTEAFF
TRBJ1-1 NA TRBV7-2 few TGTGCCAGCAGCTTAGGGTGGGCGGACACTGAAGCTTTCTTT CASSLGWADTEAFF
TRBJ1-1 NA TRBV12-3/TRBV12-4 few TGTGCCAGCACTTCGAGGGTTGTGGGACGCGACACTGAAGCTTTCTTT CASTSRVVGRDTEAFF
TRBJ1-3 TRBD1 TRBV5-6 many TGTGCCAGCAGCCTGACAGGGGTCCCGGGAAACACCATATATTTT CASSLTGVPGNTIYF
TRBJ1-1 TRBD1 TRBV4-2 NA TGTGCCAGCGGACAGGGGGTTTTGGGCACTGAAGCTTTCTTT CASGQGVLGTEAFF
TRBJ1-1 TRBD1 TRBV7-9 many TGTGCCAGCAGCTTCAGGGGGCAGGGAAACACTGAAGCTTTCTTT CASSFRGQGNTEAFF
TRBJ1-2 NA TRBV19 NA TGTGCCAGTAGGCTTTCCGGGAACGCGTATGGCTACACCTTC CASRLSGNAYGYTF
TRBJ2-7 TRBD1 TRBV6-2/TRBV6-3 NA TGTGCCAGCAGCCGGGACAGGACCTACGAGCAGTACTTC CASSRDRTYEQYF
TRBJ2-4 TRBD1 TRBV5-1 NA TGCGCCAGCAGCGATACAGGGGGTCCAGACATTCAGTACTTC CASSDTGGPDIQYF
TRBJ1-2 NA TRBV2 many TGTGCCAGCAGTGAACGGGTTGATGGCTATGGCTACACCTTC CASSERVDGYGYTF
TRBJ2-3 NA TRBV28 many TGTGCCAGCAGCCCAGACCCCCCAGATACGCAGTATTTT CASSPDPPDTQYF
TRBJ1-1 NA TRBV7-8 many TGTGCCAGCAGCTTGGGACTCCTGAACACTGAAGCTTTCTTT CASSLGLLNTEAFF
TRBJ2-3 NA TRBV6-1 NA TGTGCCAGCAGTGAAGAGAGCGCAGATACGCAGTATTTT CASSEESADTQYF
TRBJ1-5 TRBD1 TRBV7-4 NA TGTGCCAGCAGTTACCAGGGGGATCAGCCCCAGCATTTT CASSYQGDQPQHF
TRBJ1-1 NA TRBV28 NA TGTGCCAGCAGTTTCCCCGGGTCCACTGAAGCTTTCTTT CASSFPGSTEAFF
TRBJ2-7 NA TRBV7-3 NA TGTGCCAGCAGCTTAAGGCCGGGTCAGGATTACGAGCAGTACTTC CASSLRPGQDYEQYF
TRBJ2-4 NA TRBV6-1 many TGTGCCAGCAGAAATCTACGGGGTGGCCTCAAAAACATTCAGTACTTC CASRNLRGGLKNIQYF
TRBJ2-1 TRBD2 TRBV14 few TGTGCCAGCAGCCAAAGGGGACTAGCGGTCGGTTACAATGAGCAGTTCTTC CASSQRGLAVGYNEQFF
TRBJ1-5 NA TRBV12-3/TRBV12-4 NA TGTGCCAGCAGCCCGGGGCTCCTTGGGAGCAATCAGCCCCAGCATTTT CASSPGLLGSNQPQHF
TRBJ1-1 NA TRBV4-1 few TGCGCCAGCAGCCAAGCGGGGGCCGGCACTGAAGCTTTCTTT CASSQAGAGTEAFF
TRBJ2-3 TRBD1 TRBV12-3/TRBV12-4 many TGTGCCAGCAGTTTGGGACAGGGCCGCACAGATACGCAGTATTTT CASSLGQGRTDTQYF
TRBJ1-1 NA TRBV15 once TGTGCCACCAGCAGAGAGGGGGGAATCCCGAGGGACACTGAAGCTTTCTTT CATSREGGIPRDTEAFF
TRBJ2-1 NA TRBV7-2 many TGTGCCAGCAGCTTAAGAGAAGGAAGCTCCTACAATGAGCAGTTCTTC CASSLREGSSYNEQFF
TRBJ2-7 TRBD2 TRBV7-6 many TGTGCCAGCAGCTGGACTAGCGGGGGGAGAGGCGAGCAGTACTTC CASSWTSGGRGEQYF
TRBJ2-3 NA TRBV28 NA TGTGCCAGCGGCTTAGGACAGTTTAGCACAGATACGCAGTATTTT CASGLGQFSTDTQYF
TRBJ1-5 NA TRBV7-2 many TGTGCCAGCAGCTTATTTGGGGATCTCTTCAATCAGCCCCAGCATTTT CASSLFGDLFNQPQHF
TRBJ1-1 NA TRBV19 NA TGTGCCAGTAAACCGGGGGAGAACACTGAAGCTTTCTTT CASKPGENTEAFF
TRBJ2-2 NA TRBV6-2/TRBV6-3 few TGTGCCAGCAGAAGGAACAGGAATACCGGGGAGCTGTTTTTT CASRRNRNTGELFF
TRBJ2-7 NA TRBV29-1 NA TGCAGCGTTGATCCAGGGAACTCCTACGAGCAGTACTTC CSVDPGNSYEQYF
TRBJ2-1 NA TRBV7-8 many TGTGCCAGCAGCTTAAGGGCGGGGATCGTGGATGAGCAGTTCTTC CASSLRAGIVDEQFF
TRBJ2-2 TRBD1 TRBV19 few TGTGCCAGTAGTTCGACAGGGAGTATCACCGGGGAGCTGTTTTTT CASSSTGSITGELFF
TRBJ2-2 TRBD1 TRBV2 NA TGTGCCTGGGGGGACAGGGGGTACACCGGGGAGCTGTTTTTT CAWGDRGYTGELFF
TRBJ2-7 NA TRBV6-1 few TGTGCCAGCAGTTCGGCACTGACAGTCTCCTACGAGCAGTACTTC CASSSALTVSYEQYF
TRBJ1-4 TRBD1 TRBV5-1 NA TGCGCCAGCAGCCAGGGACAGTCAACTAATGAAAAACTGTTTTTT CASSQGQSTNEKLFF
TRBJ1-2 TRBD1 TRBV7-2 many TGTGCCAGCAGGCCCCCCGACAGGGCTCCTAACTATGGCTACACCTTC CASRPPDRAPNYGYTF
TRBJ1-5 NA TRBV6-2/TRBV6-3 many TGTGCCAGCAGGCAAGCATACCGGGACATGGATCAGCCCCAGCATTTT CASRQAYRDMDQPQHF
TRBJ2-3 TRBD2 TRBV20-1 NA TGCAGTGCTAGAGATCTGGCTAGCGGAAACACAGATACGCAGTATTTT CSARDLASGNTDTQYF
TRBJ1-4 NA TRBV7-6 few TGCGGGGCTAAGGGTGACTTGTCTGAAAAACTGTTTTTT CGAKGDLSEKLFF
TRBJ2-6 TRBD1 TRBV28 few TGTGCCAGCAGTTTGACAGGGAACTCTGGGGCCAACGTCCTGACTTTC CASSLTGNSGANVLTF
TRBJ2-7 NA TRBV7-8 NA TGTGCCAGCAGCTTAGCGTATGACGGAGGTTACGAGCAGTACTTC CASSLAYDGGYEQYF
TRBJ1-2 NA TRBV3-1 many TGTGCCAGCCTCCGCAGGGAGGATGGCTACACCTTC CASLRREDGYTF
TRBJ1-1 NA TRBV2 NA TGTGCCAGCGACTATCTGAACACTGAAGCTTTCTTT CASDYLNTEAFF
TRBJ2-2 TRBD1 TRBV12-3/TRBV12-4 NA TGTGCCAGCAGTAACTACAGGGGGGAGAACACCGGGGAGCTGTTTTTT CASSNYRGENTGELFF
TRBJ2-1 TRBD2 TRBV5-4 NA TGTGCCAGCGGAGCGGGAGGTCTTGAGCAGTTCTTC CASGAGGLEQFF
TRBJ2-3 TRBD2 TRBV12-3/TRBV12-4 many TGTGCCAGCAGCCCTAGCGGGGTGAGCACAGATACGCAGTATTTT CASSPSGVSTDTQYF
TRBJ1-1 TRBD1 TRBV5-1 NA TGCGCCAGCAGCCCCCGACAGGGGGATACTGAAGCTTTCTTT CASSPRQGDTEAFF
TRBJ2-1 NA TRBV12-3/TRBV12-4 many TGTGCCAGCATCCGGGACCAGAGCTCCTACAATGAGCAGTTCTTC CASIRDQSSYNEQFF
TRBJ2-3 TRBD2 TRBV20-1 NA TGCAGTGCTAGAGAACTAGCGGGAGCCACAGATACGCAGTATTTT CSARELAGATDTQYF
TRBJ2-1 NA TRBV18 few TGTGCCAGCTCTCTCAAATCGGATCCTAGCTCCTACAATGAGCAGTTCTTC CASSLKSDPSSYNEQFF
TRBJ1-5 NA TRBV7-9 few TGTGCCAGCAGCTTCGGCCGGGGAGGACAGCCCCAGCATTTT CASSFGRGGQPQHF
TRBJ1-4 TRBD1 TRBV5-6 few TGTGCCAGCAGCTTCCAGGGGGGAAATGAAAAACTGTTTTTT CASSFQGGNEKLFF
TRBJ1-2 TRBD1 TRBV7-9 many TGTGCCAGCAGCTCATCGGGACAGGCCGACTATGGCTACACCTTC CASSSSGQADYGYTF
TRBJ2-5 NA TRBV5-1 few TGCGCCAGCAGCTCGCCGGGCCGGTGGGAGACCCAGTACTTC CASSSPGRWETQYF
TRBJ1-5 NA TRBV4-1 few TGCGCCAGCAGCCAAGGCCCGGTATGGGTCCACAATCAGCCCCAGCATTTT CASSQGPVWVHNQPQHF
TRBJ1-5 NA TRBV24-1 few TGTGCCACCAGTGAGCCAGGGGCCAATCAGCCCCAGCATTTT CATSEPGANQPQHF
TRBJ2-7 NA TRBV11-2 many TGTGCCAGCAGCGCGCGTGGGGACTCCTACGAGCAGTACTTC CASSARGDSYEQYF